This TCR beta chain derives from a study of blood T cell repertoires in COVID-19. Overall study context: Specimens from acute and convalescent COVID-19 originated in the United States, Italy and Spain. Nucleic acid was either cDNA or gDNA, and it came from T cells, B-cell-depleted T cells, or PBMCs.

This clone was counted a few times. CDR1 and CDR2 (germline): MNHEY, SVGAGI. This CDR3 has 15 amino acids. J lost 2 bases, V lost 6 bases, and 10 bases had no gene match. The data were produced by immunoSEQ multiplex PCR, yet TCRdb's version contains in-frame clones alone and is incomplete. The sample holds approximately 210,000 clones, 85% to 90% seen once. The sample taken for sequencing was peripheral blood. The V and J genes are TRBV6-5 and TRBJ2-7; TRBD1 matches 7 bases. The sequence came from a human donor in a cohort sampled during active COVID-19. Here the CDR3 DNA reads TGTGCCAGCAGGCCCAGGGGGTTTACTCCCTACGAGCAGTACTTC. Translating gives CASRPRGFTPYEQYF.